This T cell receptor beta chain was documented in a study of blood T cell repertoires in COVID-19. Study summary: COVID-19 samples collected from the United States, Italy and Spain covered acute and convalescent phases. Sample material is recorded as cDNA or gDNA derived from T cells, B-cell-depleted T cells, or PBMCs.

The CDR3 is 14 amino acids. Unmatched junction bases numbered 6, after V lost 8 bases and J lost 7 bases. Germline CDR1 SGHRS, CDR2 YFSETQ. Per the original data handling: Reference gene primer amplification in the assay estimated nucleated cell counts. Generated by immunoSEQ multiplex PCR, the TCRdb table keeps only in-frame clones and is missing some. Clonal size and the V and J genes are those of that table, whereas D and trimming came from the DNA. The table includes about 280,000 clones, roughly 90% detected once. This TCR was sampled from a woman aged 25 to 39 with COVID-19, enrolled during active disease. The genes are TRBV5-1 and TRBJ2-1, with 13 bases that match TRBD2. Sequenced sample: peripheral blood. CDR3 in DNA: TGCGCCAGTGCAGGGACTAGCGGGACGAATGAGCAGTTCTTC. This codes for CASAGTSGTNEQFF.